These 32 T cell receptor beta chains originate from one sample sequenced in a study of blood T cell repertoires in COVID-19. Clones were read by immunoSEQ multiplex PCR, and TCRdb kept only the in-frame ones, dropping some. The repertoire has approximately 310,000 clones, 80% to 90% of them found once; the top ten carry 7.8%. Material: peripheral blood. The source of these receptors is a woman aged 50 to 65 who had recovered from COVID-19.

The CDR3 region has the DNA TGTGCCAGCAGCTTAGCCAGGGTTACTGAAGCTTTCTTT. It encodes CASSLARVTEAFF. The chain carries TRBV11-2 and TRBJ1-1; D may be TRBD1 (5 bases). V was trimmed by 1 base and J by 5 bases, leaving 8 bases between them. The CDR3 covers 13 residues. Per the germline V gene, CDR1 is SGHAT and CDR2 is FQNNGV.

The chain couples TRBV7-2 to TRBJ1-1; a possible D gene is TRBD1 (5 bases). This CDR3 spans 14 amino acids. Trimming stripped 5 bases from V and 1 base from J, with 11 bases between. CDR1 and CDR2 (germline): SGHTA, FQGNSA. CDR3 loop: CASSTGLRNTEAFF. The CDR3 nucleotides are TGTGCCAGCAGCACGGGACTGAGGAACACTGAAGCTTTCTTT.

This chain connects TRBV7-3 to TRBJ2-7; D call uncertain. CDR3 length equals 14 residues. Trimming took 0 bases from V and 4 from J, leaving 10 bases between them. Germline loops: CDR1 SGHTA, CDR2 FQGTGA. The CDR3 protein is CASSLTGSGYEQYF. In DNA form, the CDR3 reads TGTGCCAGCAGCTTAACGGGCAGTGGGTACGAGCAGTACTTC.

The gene calls are TRBV28 and TRBJ2-7, with D uncertain. Germline-derived CDR1 and CDR2 are MDHEN and SYDVKM. Deletions cut 7 bases from V and 0 bases from J, with 4 bases between. The CDR3 spans 11 residues. The CDR3 here is CASMSSYEQYF. In DNA, the CDR3 is TGTGCCAGCATGAGCTCCTACGAGCAGTACTTC.

The rearrangement joins TRBV5-4 to TRBJ1-2; D gene uncertain. Germline loops: CDR1 SGHNT, CDR2 YYREEE (reference sequence). The V gene lost 2 bases and the J gene lost 4 bases, with 6 bases spanning the gap. The length of the CDR3 is 12 residues. CDR3 loop: CASSFDTYGYTF. For the CDR3, the DNA is TGTGCCAGCAGCTTCGACACCTATGGCTACACCTTC.

The count of this clone is one. This chain uses TRBV10-2 with TRBJ1-2, with D uncertain. The CDR3 runs to 12 residues. Trimming removed 0 bases at V and 8 bases at J, with 7 bases between. The V gene's germline CDR1 is WSHSY and CDR2 SAAADI. CDR3 sequence reads: CASSESFVGYTF. CDR3 DNA sequence: TGCGCCAGCAGTGAGTCCTTTGTAGGCTACACCTTC.

CDR3 residues: CASSQSDSYSGANVLTF. Here the CDR3 DNA reads TGTGCCAGCAGCCAATCGGACTCCTACTCTGGGGCCAACGTCCTGACTTTC. The chain recombines TRBV3-1 (or the pseudogene TRBV3-2) with TRBJ2-6; D may be TRBD2 (5 bases). The CDR3 consists of 17 residues. Germline V gives CDR1 LGHDT, CDR2 YNNKEL (reference sequence). V was trimmed by 2 bases and J by 0 bases, leaving 11 bases between them.

The rearrangement joins TRBV19 to TRBJ2-1; 12 bases match TRBD2. The CDR3 contains 15 residues. The V gene end was trimmed by 5 bases and the J gene end by 6 bases; junction bases not matched to a gene: 5. Germline V gene sequence: CDR1 LNHDA, CDR2 SQIVND (reference sequence). The CDR3 here is CASSSPSGRANEQFF. The CDR3 coding sequence is TGTGCCAGTAGTTCACCTAGCGGGAGGGCCAATGAGCAGTTCTTC.

The chain has TRBV6-2 or TRBV6-3 and TRBJ1-2, with 8 nucleotides matching TRBD1. The CDR3 is 14 residues long. Trimming took 6 bases from V and 7 from J; bases not matched to a gene: 10. The V gene's germline CDR1 is MNHEY and CDR2 SVGEGT. The CDR3 DNA is TGTGCCAGCAGCACAACCCAGGGGGCCCGTGGCTACACCTTC. Protein: CASSTTQGARGYTF.

This chain links TRBV7-6 with TRBJ2-7; 8 positions match TRBD1. Germline V gene data show CDR1 as SGHVS and CDR2 as FNYEAQ. J gave up 2 bases and V 5 bases, and 8 bases lay outside the gene matches. The CDR3 spans 15 residues. The CDR3 loop is CASSPGTGLTYEQYF. The CDR3 bases are TGTGCCAGCAGCCCCGGGACAGGTTTAACCTACGAGCAGTACTTC.

This chain connects TRBV5-1 to TRBJ1-5, with no clear D. The V and J ends lost 2 bases and 5 bases respectively, with 14 bases between them. Germline V lookup: CDR1 SGHRS, CDR2 YFSETQ. There are 15 residues in the CDR3. CDR3 amino acids: CASSFQRRAHQPQHF. CDR3 sequence (DNA): TGCGCCAGCAGCTTCCAGAGGAGGGCCCATCAGCCCCAGCATTTT.

V usage is TRBV6-1 and J usage is TRBJ1-5, with a tentative D call TRBD1 (5 bases). Germline CDR1 and CDR2: MNHNS and SASEGT. There are 15 residues in the CDR3. Deletions cut 2 bases from V and 5 bases from J, with 13 bases between. The CDR3 region is CASSERGNEYQPQHF. CDR3 bases: TGTGCCAGCAGTGAACGGGGGAACGAGTATCAGCCCCAGCATTTT.

The chain employs TRBV20-1 and TRBJ1-2; D remains unclear. Germline V lookup: CDR1 DFQATT, CDR2 SNEGSKA (reference sequence). CDR3 length equals 14 residues. V was cut by 3 bases and J by 5 bases, with 16 bases left in between. The CDR3 is CSASPVTMSYGYTF. CDR3 sequence (DNA): TGCAGTGCTAGTCCGGTAACTATGAGTTATGGCTACACCTTC.

J is TRBJ1-5 and V is TRBV2; 9 bases are shared with TRBD1. With V trimmed by 3 bases and J by 2 bases, 2 bases remained unmatched. CDR3 size: 15 residues. Germline lookup yields CDR1 SNHLY and CDR2 FYNNEI. DNA for the CDR3: TGTGCCAGCAGTGAGGACAGGGGACGCAATCAGCCCCAGCATTTT. Its translation is CASSEDRGRNQPQHF.

The chain employs TRBV7-9 and TRBJ1-2; D gene ambiguous. The ends were cut back, 5 bases at V and 8 bases at J, with 15 bases in the middle. CDR1 and CDR2 from the germline V gene are SEHNR and FQNEAQ (reference sequence). CDR3 length equals 13 residues. The CDR3 sequence is CASSPNGEIGYTF. DNA for the CDR3: TGTGCCAGCAGCCCCAATGGGGAGATCGGCTACACCTTC. The full variable domain, rest sourced from reference TRBV7-9 and TRBJ1-2, is DTGVSQNPRHKITKRGQNVTFRCDPISEHNRLYWYRQTLGQGPEFLTYFQNEAQLEKSRLLSDRFSAERPKGSFSTLEIQRTEQGDSAMYLCASSPNGEIGYTFGSGTRLTVV.

This chain connects TRBV5-1 to TRBJ2-3; the match to TRBD2 covers 10 bases. CDR1 and CDR2 (germline): SGHRS, YFSETQ. The CDR3 length is 14 residues. V lost 5 bases to trimming and J lost 5 bases; unmatched junction nucleotides: 5. The CDR3 is CASRQLAGLDTQYF. In DNA form, the CDR3 reads TGCGCCAGCAGGCAACTAGCGGGACTAGATACGCAGTATTTT.

The chain recombines TRBV19 with TRBJ2-2; tentatively, D is TRBD1 (5 bases). The V gene's germline CDR1 is LNHDA and CDR2 SQIVND (reference sequence). V was cut by 7 bases and J by 4 bases, with 10 bases left in between. The CDR3 length is 13 residues. CDR3: CASNRQGTGELFF. In DNA form, the CDR3 reads TGTGCCAGTAACCGGCAGGGCACCGGGGAGCTGTTTTTT.

The chain couples TRBV5-4 to TRBJ2-3, with 9 bases matching TRBD2. This CDR3 is 18 amino acids long. Germline V lookup: CDR1 SGHNT, CDR2 YYREEE (reference sequence). Trimming cost V 4 bases and J 8 bases; bases outside gene matches: 20. The CDR3 region is CASSRGGLLAGTLSTQYF. The DNA for the CDR3 is TGTGCCAGCAGCCGGGGGGGGTTGCTAGCGGGAACATTGAGTACGCAGTATTTT.

V and J are TRBV7-3 and TRBJ1-5; perhaps TRBD1 as D (6 bases). Per the germline V gene, CDR1 is SGHTA and CDR2 is FQGTGA. The ends were cut back, 5 bases at V and 4 bases at J, with 9 bases in the middle. The CDR3 spans 13 residues. CDR3 nucleotides: TGTGCCAGCAGCCTGGGGGCGAATCAGCCCCAGCATTTT. Translated, it gives CASSLGANQPQHF.

The rearrangement joins TRBV5-1 to TRBJ2-7, with TRBD2 as a possible D gene (6 bases). Looked up from germline, CDR1 is SGHRS and CDR2 is YFSETQ. The germline V and J ends were trimmed by 0 bases and 2 bases, with 9 bases remaining between them. CDR3 length: 14 residues. CDR3 coding DNA: TGCGCCAGCAGCTTGGGCGGGGAAGCCTACGAGCAGTACTTC. Its translation is CASSLGGEAYEQYF.

This clone was found a few times. The chain joins TRBV7-9 to TRBJ2-7; TRBD1 matches at 8 bases. With V trimmed by 6 bases and J by 5 bases, 9 bases remained unmatched. Germline V CDR1 and CDR2: SEHNR, FQNEAQ (reference sequence). CDR3 length: 14 amino acids. The CDR3 coding sequence is TGTGCCAGCAGGAAAAGACAGGGGATTGACGAGCAGTACTTC. This translates into CASRKRQGIDEQYF.

The genes are TRBV9 and TRBJ1-2, with D perhaps TRBD1 (5 bases). CDR1 is SGDLS and CDR2 is YYNGEE in the germline V gene. The V gene lost 0 bases and the J gene lost 3 bases, with 9 bases spanning the gap. The CDR3 consists of 14 residues. The CDR3, as DNA: TGTGCCAGCAGCGTAGGCCGGGGGGACTATGGCTACACCTTC. The encoded protein is CASSVGRGDYGYTF.

The CDR3 DNA sequence: TGTGCCAGCAGCTCGGGACTGGGTGGCTACACCTTC. Encoded protein: CASSSGLGGYTF. The rearrangement uses TRBV28 and TRBJ1-2, with a weak D call TRBD1 (5 bases). Germline CDR1 is MDHEN and CDR2 is SYDVKM. The CDR3 sequence is 12 residues long. Trimming removed 6 bases at V and 7 bases at J, with 12 bases between.

This clone has a handful of counts. The chain employs TRBV3-1 (or the pseudogene TRBV3-2) and TRBJ2-3; D is ambiguous. This CDR3 spans 15 amino acids. V lost 3 bases to trimming and J lost 2 bases, with 12 bases between them. CDR1 LGHDT and CDR2 YNNKEL come from the germline V gene (reference sequence). The CDR3 loop is CASSQSRVNTDTQYF. The CDR3 DNA reads as TGTGCCAGCAGCCAGAGCCGGGTAAACACAGATACGCAGTATTTT.

This clone has more than one count but fewer than ten. The rearrangement joins TRBV2 to TRBJ1-6; D perhaps matches TRBD1 (6 bases). The CDR3 loop spans 16 amino acids. Germline V gives CDR1 SNHLY, CDR2 FYNNEI. Trimming shortened V by 6 bases and J by 6 bases, and 18 bases separated the two germline ends. CDR3: CASSLRGGLGNSPLHF. In DNA, the CDR3 is TGTGCCAGCAGCTTAAGAGGGGGATTGGGTAATTCACCCCTCCACTTT. Based on the CDR3 plus reference TRBV2 and TRBJ1-6, the full variable domain is EPEVTQTPSHQVTQMGQEVILRCVPISNHLYFYWYRQILGQKVEFLVSFYNNEISEKSEIFDDQFSVERPDGSNFTLKIRSTKLEDSAMYFCASSLRGGLGNSPLHFGNGTRLTVT.

The chain joins TRBV9 to TRBJ2-7; TRBD1 aligns across 8 bases. J was trimmed by 6 bases and V by 0 bases; bases with no gene match: 8. Germline V gene sequence: CDR1 SGDLS, CDR2 YYNGEE. The length of the CDR3 is 15 residues. In nucleotides, the CDR3 is TGTGCCAGCAGCGTAGGTCCCGGACAGGGTTTCGAGCAGTACTTC. This encodes CASSVGPGQGFEQYF.

The chain carries TRBV6-2 or TRBV6-3 and TRBJ2-7; D might be TRBD1 (6 bases). V shed 5 bases and J shed 5 bases, with 7 bases lying between them. The CDR3 consists of 11 residues. The germline CDR1 and CDR2 sequences are MNHEY and SVGEGT. The CDR3 DNA sequence: TGTGCCAGCAGTACAGGGCACGAGCAGTACTTC. Translation: CASSTGHEQYF.

About this clone itself: At the DNA level, this CDR3 is encoded by other sequences in the same sample as well. This chain connects TRBV18 to TRBJ2-5; tentatively, D is TRBD1 (5 bases). V lost 0 bases and J lost 1, with 6 bases in between. The CDR3 sequence is 14 residues long. CDR1 and CDR2 from the germline V gene are KGHSH and LQKENI. In nucleotides, the CDR3 is TGTGCCAGCTCACCACCTGGGGCCCAAGAGACCCAGTACTTC. Protein product: CASSPPGAQETQYF.

J is TRBJ2-5 and V is TRBV24-1, with a possible D match to TRBD2 (5 bases). The CDR3 length is 15 residues. V was shortened by 2 bases and J by 5 bases, with 14 bases between the two germline ends. Germline V gives CDR1 KGHDR, CDR2 SFDVKD. The CDR3 nucleotides are TGTGCCACCAGTGATTCGGGGTTAGGTGGGGAGACCCAGTACTTC. Amino acids: CATSDSGLGGETQYF.

This chain uses TRBV18 with TRBJ1-2; TRBD1 matches 7 bases. The ends lost 1 base at V and 6 bases at J; junction bases unmatched: 5. The CDR3 covers 14 residues. Germline CDR1 is KGHSH and CDR2 is LQKENI. The CDR3 DNA follows: TGTGCCAGCTCACCACAACGACAGGGAGATGGCTACACCTTC. This translates into CASSPQRQGDGYTF.

The rearrangement uses TRBV10-3 and TRBJ2-3; 8 nucleotides align to TRBD1. With 4 bases clipped from V and 4 bases from J, the junction kept 7 bases outside the gene matches. The germline V gene has CDR1 ENHRY and CDR2 SYGVKD. The CDR3 is 15 residues long. Here the CDR3 reads CAISGQGPRADTQYF. CDR3 sequence (DNA): TGTGCCATCAGTGGACAGGGGCCGAGGGCAGATACGCAGTATTTT.

The chain joins TRBV9 to TRBJ1-5; D is unclear. The CDR3 extends over 15 amino acids. CDR1 SGDLS and CDR2 YYNGEE come from the germline V gene. Trimming took 0 bases from V and 3 from J, leaving 10 bases between them. CDR3 DNA: TGTGCCAGCAGCGTAGGCGGCAGCTTCAATCAGCCCCAGCATTTT. Translated, it gives CASSVGGSFNQPQHF.